Presented here are 15 T cell receptor beta chains from one specimen sequenced in a study of read filtering for tumor transcriptome and immune sequencing. This library used roughly 430 ng RNA and molecular barcoded adaptors spanning alpha/delta and beta/gamma chains. TCRdb analysed the reads with MiXCR anew, one entry per CDR3 protein. The table lists more than 35,000 distinct CDR3 sequences, about an eighth of them singletons, with more than 35% in the top ten. The source material was a population of CD138-negative cells sorted from bone marrow. The receptors shown here come from a donor at least 40 years old with multiple myeloma.

This clonotype was counted many times. The chain employs TRBV7-2 and TRBJ1-1; no firm D call. The CDR3 extends over 15 amino acids. V gave up 3 bases and J gave up 8 bases, with 19 bases separating them. The germline CDR1 and CDR2 sequences are SGHTA and FQGNSA. The CDR3 loop is CASSFLAGMGKEAFF. Here the CDR3 DNA reads TGTGCCAGCAGCTTTCTAGCGGGGATGGGGAAGGAAGCTTTCTTT.

This clonotype was recorded many times. The CDR3 loop reads CASSSLPGQGARTEAFF. For the CDR3, the DNA is TGTGCCAGCAGCTCCCTACCGGGACAGGGGGCGCGAACTGAAGCTTTCTTT. The chain has TRBV7-2 and TRBJ1-1; 12 bases are a match to TRBD1. V dropped 4 bases and J dropped 5; count of bases not matched to a gene: 11. The CDR3 is made up of 17 amino acids. Germline-derived CDR1 and CDR2 are SGHTA and FQGNSA. The whole variable domain, remainder taken from reference TRBV7-2 and TRBJ1-1, is GAGVSQSPSNKVTEKGKDVELRCDPISGHTALYWYRQSLGQGLEFLIYFQGNSAPDKSGLPSDRFSAERTGGSVSTLTIQRTQQEDSAVYLCASSSLPGQGARTEAFFGQGTRLTVV.

This clonotype was seen ten or more times. The gene calls are TRBV20-1 and TRBJ2-1; D is possibly TRBD1 (6 bases). The ends were cut back, 0 bases at V and 10 bases at J, with 16 bases in the middle. The germline V gene encodes CDR1 DFQATT and CDR2 SNEGSKA (reference sequence). The CDR3 runs to 14 residues. The DNA for the CDR3 is TGCAGTGCTAGAGATCCTAGGGGGTCGGGGGAGCAGTTCTTC. Translated, it gives CSARDPRGSGEQFF.

At least ten counts were recorded for this clonotype. This chain connects TRBV11-2 to TRBJ2-3; D ambiguous. The CDR3 contains 14 residues. Trimming stripped 2 bases from V and 4 bases from J, with 10 bases between. CDR1 and CDR2 from the germline V gene are SGHAT and FQNNGV. CDR3: CASSLRQTSDTQYF. DNA for the CDR3: TGTGCCAGCAGCTTAAGGCAGACATCAGATACGCAGTATTTT.

This clonotype was found many times. The chain combines TRBV30 with TRBJ2-7; TRBD2 agrees at 8 bases. Losses at the gene ends were 5 bases for V and 0 bases for J; bases not matched to a gene: 3. Per germline, CDR1 GTSNPN and CDR2 SVGIG (reference sequence). The CDR3 extends over 13 amino acids. The CDR3 here is CAWGGLDSYEQYF. CDR3 in DNA: TGTGCCTGGGGGGGACTAGACTCCTACGAGCAGTACTTC.

Regarding this clonotype: The junction differs from germline at one of its ends, possibly a read error. The V and J genes are TRBV20-1 and TRBJ2-5; D gene unclear. The CDR3 runs to 11 residues. The germline CDR1 and CDR2 sequences are DFQATT and SNEGSKA (reference sequence). Here the CDR3 reads CGARRAETQYF. The CDR3 nucleotides are TGCGGTGCTAGACGGGCAGAGACCCAGTACTTC.

This clonotype was found a few times. The chain uses TRBV6-1 and TRBJ1-5; D perhaps matches TRBD1 (5 bases). This CDR3 has 14 residues. Trimming shortened V by 8 bases and J by 4 bases, and 15 bases separated the two germline ends. Per the germline V gene, CDR1 is MNHNS and CDR2 is SASEGT. The CDR3 DNA is TGTGCCAGCCTCAGGGCCGGGATGAATCAGCCCCAGCATTTT. It is translated as CASLRAGMNQPQHF.

The sample holds many counts of this clonotype. V gene TRBV10-3 combines with J gene TRBJ1-4; 10 nucleotides align to TRBD1. This CDR3 is built from 14 residues. The germline gives CDR1 ENHRY, CDR2 SYGVKD. The ends lost 6 bases at V and 7 bases at J; junction bases unmatched: 5. CDR3 sequence (DNA): TGTGCCATCAGGGCCGGGACAGGGGTTGAAAAACTGTTTTTT. This sequence encodes CAIRAGTGVEKLFF.

This clonotype was counted once. This may be a read error: a much more frequent sequence differs by one nucleotide. The CDR3 loop is CSARGQGRRVIHETQYF. CDR3 sequence (DNA): TGCAGTGCTAGAGGGCAGGGTAGGCGGGTTATCCACGAGACCCAGTACTTC. The chain couples TRBV20-1 to TRBJ2-5, with D tentatively TRBD1 or TRBD2 (5 bases each). This CDR3 has 17 residues. Germline V gene data show CDR1 as DFQATT and CDR2 as SNEGSKA (reference sequence). V was trimmed by 1 base and J by 5 bases, leaving 23 bases between them.

This clonotype was counted once. A far larger clone is a single base away, which makes a read error likely. The missing conserved phenylalanine or tryptophan at the end of this CDR3 makes a read error likely. The V and J genes are TRBV5-1 and TRBJ2-1, with 7 bases matching TRBD2. Looked up from germline, CDR1 is SGHRS and CDR2 is YFSETQ. The CDR3 has 15 amino acids. This CDR3 reads CASSFAGEVYNEQFY. Written as DNA, the CDR3 is TGTGCCAGCAGCTTTGCGGGAGAAGTCTACAATGAGCAGTTCTAC.

J is TRBJ2-1 and V is TRBV20-1; TRBD2 aligns across 9 bases. The CDR3 is 13 residues long. Germline-derived CDR1 and CDR2 are DFQATT and SNEGSKA (reference sequence). The CDR3 protein is CSYSGSSYNEQFF. The CDR3 bases are TGCAGCTATAGCGGGAGCTCCTACAATGAGCAGTTCTTC.

This clonotype has just a few counts. A far more abundant clone sits one base away, making this likely a read error. The final CDR3 position lacks the conserved phenylalanine or tryptophan, pointing to a likely read error. The chain joins TRBV7-2 to TRBJ2-1; TRBD2 aligns across 14 bases. CDR1 and CDR2 (germline): SGHTA, FQGNSA. The CDR3 is 16 residues long. The V and J ends lost 1 base and 7 bases, in that order; junction bases with no gene match: 3. The CDR3 sequence is CASSLEGTSGRNEQFL. Written as DNA, the CDR3 is TGTGCCAGCAGCTTAGAGGGGACTAGCGGGAGAAATGAGCAGTTCTTA.

This clonotype was seen many times. The chain's CDR3 is CASTQTGMDYGYTF. In nucleotides, the CDR3 is TGTGCCAGCACTCAGACAGGGATGGACTATGGCTACACCTTC. The V gene is TRBV27, the J gene TRBJ1-2; 7 nucleotides align to TRBD1. The CDR3 consists of 14 residues. Germline V gene sequence: CDR1 MNHEY, CDR2 SMNVEV (reference sequence). J gave up 3 bases and V 7 bases, and 8 bases lay outside the gene matches.

A remark on this clonotype: A read error may be the cause here, since a much bigger clone is one base away. The chain links TRBV5-1 to TRBJ2-1, with 12 bases aligning to TRBD2. The CDR3 sequence is 17 residues long. CDR1 SGHRS and CDR2 YFSETQ come from the germline V gene. The ends lost 6 bases at V and 4 bases at J; junction bases unmatched: 11. The CDR3: CASNSSRLAGDYNEQFF. As DNA, the CDR3 is TGCGCCAGCAACTCCTCTCGACTAGCGGGGGATTACAATGAGCAGTTCTTC.

The table lists this clonotype with many counts. J is TRBJ1-1 and V is TRBV19, with D possibly being TRBD1 (6 bases). Trimming removed 5 bases at V and 6 bases at J, with 13 bases between. The CDR3 is made up of 13 amino acids. CDR1 and CDR2 from the germline V gene are LNHDA and SQIVND (reference sequence). The CDR3: CASSLTGTSEAFF. The CDR3 nucleotides are TGTGCCAGTAGTCTTACAGGGACGTCTGAAGCTTTCTTT.